This TCR beta chain was sequenced for a study of CD8 T cell repertoires and HIV-1 epitope variants. Study summary: Tested: three Gag epitope families, Nef HW9 and YT9.

TCRdb's table, derived via immunoSEQ multiplex PCR, lists solely in-frame clones and lacks some. The table lists under 5,500 clones, about two thirds of them singletons. V lost 4 bases and J 7 bases, leaving 13 bases between the germline ends. Germline V gene data show CDR1 as SGHTA and CDR2 as FQGTGA. The CDR3 spans 13 residues. Comments on this clone: Its antigen is currently unknown.

This TCR derives from a male donor with HIV. Sequencing input: cultured CD8+ T cells derived from PBMCs. V and J are TRBV7-3 and TRBJ1-2, with D possibly TRBD1 on 5 matching bases. The CDR3 spells CASSYGTAGGYTF. The CDR3 DNA reads TGTGCCAGCAGCTACGGGACTGCAGGTGGCTACACCTTC. The entire variable domain, with the rest obtained from reference TRBV7-3 and TRBJ1-2, is as follows: GAGVSQTPSNKVTEKGKYVELRCDPISGHTALYWYRQSLGQGPEFLIYFQGTGAADDSGLPNDRFFAVRPEGSVSTLKIQRTERGDSAVYLCASSYGTAGGYTFGSGTRLTVV.